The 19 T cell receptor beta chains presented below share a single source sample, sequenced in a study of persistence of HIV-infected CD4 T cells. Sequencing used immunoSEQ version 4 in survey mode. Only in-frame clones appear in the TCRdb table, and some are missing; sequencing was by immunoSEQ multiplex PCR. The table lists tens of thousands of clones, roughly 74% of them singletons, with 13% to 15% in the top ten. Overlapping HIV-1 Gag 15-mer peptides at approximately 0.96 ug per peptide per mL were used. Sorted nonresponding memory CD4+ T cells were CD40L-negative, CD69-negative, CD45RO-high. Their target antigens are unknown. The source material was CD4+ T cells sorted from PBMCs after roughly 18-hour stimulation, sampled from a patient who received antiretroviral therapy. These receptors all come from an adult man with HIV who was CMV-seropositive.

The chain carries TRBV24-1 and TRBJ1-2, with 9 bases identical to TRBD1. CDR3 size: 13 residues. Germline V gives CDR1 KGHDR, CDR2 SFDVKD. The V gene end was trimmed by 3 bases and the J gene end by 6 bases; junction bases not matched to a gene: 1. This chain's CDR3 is CATSDRTGDGYTF. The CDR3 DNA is TGTGCCACCAGTGATCGGACAGGGGATGGCTACACCTTC.

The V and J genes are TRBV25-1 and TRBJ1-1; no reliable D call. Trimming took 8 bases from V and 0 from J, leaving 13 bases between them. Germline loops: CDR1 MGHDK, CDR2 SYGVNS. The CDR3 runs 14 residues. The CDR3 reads CASRAQTLNTEAFF. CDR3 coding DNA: TGTGCCAGCCGAGCCCAGACTCTGAACACTGAAGCTTTCTTT. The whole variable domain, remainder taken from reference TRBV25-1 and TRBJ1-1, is EADIYQTPRYLVIGTGKKITLECSQTMGHDKMYWYQQDPGMELHLIHYSYGVNSTEKGDLSSESTVSRIRTEHFPLTLESARPSHTSQYLCASRAQTLNTEAFFGQGTRLTVV.

CDR3 sequence (DNA): TGTGCCAGCAGTCTACAACAGGGTTCTGGCTACACCTTC. It yields the protein CASSLQQGSGYTF. This chain joins TRBV6-5 and TRBJ1-2; weak D call: TRBD1 (6 bases). Trimming removed 5 bases at V and 7 bases at J, with 14 bases between. From germline, CDR1 is MNHEY and CDR2 SVGAGI. This CDR3 spans 13 amino acids.

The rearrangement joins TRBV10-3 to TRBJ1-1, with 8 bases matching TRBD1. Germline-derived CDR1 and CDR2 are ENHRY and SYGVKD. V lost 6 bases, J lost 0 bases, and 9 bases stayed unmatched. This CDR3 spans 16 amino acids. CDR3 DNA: TGTGCCATCAGGCCTGGGACAGGCGAAATGAACACTGAAGCTTTCTTT. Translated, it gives CAIRPGTGEMNTEAFF.

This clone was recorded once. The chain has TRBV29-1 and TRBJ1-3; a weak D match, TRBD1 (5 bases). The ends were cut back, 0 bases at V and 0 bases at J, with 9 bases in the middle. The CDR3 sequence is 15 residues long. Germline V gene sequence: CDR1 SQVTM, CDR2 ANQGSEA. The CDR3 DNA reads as TGCAGCGTTGAAGACCACGGACACTCTGGAAACACCATATATTTT. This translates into CSVEDHGHSGNTIYF.

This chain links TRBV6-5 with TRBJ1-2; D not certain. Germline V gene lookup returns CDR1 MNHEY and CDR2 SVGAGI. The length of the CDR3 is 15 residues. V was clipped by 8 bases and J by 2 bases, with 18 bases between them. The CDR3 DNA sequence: TGTGCCAGCGGAAGCGGTGGGAGCGCAAACTATGGCTACACCTTC. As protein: CASGSGGSANYGYTF.

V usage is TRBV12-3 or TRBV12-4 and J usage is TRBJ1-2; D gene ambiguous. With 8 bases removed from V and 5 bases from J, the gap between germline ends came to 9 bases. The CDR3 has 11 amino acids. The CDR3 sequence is CASSRMYGYTF. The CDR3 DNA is TGTGCCAGCTCAAGGATGTATGGCTACACCTTC.

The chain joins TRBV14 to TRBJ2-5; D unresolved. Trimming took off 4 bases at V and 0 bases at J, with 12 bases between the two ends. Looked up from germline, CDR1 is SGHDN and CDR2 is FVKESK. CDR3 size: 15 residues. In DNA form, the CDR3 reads TGTGCCAGCAGCCGCCGGACCATCTACCAAGAGACCCAGTACTTC. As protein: CASSRRTIYQETQYF.

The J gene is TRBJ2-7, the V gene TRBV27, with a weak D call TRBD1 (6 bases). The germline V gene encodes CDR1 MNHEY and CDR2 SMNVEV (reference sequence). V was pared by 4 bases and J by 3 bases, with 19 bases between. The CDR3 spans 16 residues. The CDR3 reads CASSSYPDRLNYEQYF. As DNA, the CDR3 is TGTGCCAGCAGTTCCTACCCCGACAGGCTAAACTACGAGCAGTACTTC.

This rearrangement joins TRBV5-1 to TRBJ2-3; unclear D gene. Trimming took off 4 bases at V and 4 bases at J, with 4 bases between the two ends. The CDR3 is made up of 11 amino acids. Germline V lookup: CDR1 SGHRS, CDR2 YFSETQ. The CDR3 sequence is CASSHSDTQYF. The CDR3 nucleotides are TGCGCCAGCAGCCATTCAGATACGCAGTATTTT.

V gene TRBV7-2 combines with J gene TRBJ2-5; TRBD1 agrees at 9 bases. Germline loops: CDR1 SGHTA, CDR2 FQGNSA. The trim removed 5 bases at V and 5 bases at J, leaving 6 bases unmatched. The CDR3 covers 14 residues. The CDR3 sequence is CASSRGTGRETQYF. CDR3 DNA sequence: TGTGCCAGCAGCCGCGGGACAGGGAGGGAGACCCAGTACTTC. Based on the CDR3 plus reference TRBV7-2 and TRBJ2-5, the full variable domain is GAGVSQSPSNKVTEKGKDVELRCDPISGHTALYWYRQSLGQGLEFLIYFQGNSAPDKSGLPSDRFSAERTGGSVSTLTIQRTQQEDSAVYLCASSRGTGRETQYFGPGTRLLVL.

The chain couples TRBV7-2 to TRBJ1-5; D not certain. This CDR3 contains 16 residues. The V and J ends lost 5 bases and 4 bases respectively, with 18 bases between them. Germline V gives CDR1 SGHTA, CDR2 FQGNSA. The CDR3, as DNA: TGTGCCAGCAGCCGGACGGGCGGAGCAGCGAATCAGCCCCAGCATTTT. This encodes CASSRTGGAANQPQHF. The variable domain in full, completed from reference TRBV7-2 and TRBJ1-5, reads GAGVSQSPSNKVTEKGKDVELRCDPISGHTALYWYRQSLGQGLEFLIYFQGNSAPDKSGLPSDRFSAERTGGSVSTLTIQRTQQEDSAVYLCASSRTGGAANQPQHFGDGTRLSIL.

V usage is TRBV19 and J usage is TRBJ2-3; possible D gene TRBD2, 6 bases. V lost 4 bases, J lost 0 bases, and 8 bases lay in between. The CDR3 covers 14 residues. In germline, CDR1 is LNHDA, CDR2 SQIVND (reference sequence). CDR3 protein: CASSRDFSTDTQYF. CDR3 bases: TGTGCCAGTAGTAGGGACTTTAGCACAGATACGCAGTATTTT.

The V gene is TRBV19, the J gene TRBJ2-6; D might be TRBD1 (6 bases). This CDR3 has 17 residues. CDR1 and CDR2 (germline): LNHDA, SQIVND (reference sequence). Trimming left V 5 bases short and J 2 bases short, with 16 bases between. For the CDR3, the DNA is TGTGCCAGTAGTCGCAGTCCCAAGGGGGCTGGGGCCAACGTCCTGACTTTC. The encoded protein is CASSRSPKGAGANVLTF.

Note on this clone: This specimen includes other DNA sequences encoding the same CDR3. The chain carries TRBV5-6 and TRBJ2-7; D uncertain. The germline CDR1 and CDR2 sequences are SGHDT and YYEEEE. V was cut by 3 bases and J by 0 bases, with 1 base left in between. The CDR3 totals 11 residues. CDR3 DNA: TGTGCCAGCAGCTCCTCCTACGAGCAGTACTTC. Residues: CASSSSYEQYF.

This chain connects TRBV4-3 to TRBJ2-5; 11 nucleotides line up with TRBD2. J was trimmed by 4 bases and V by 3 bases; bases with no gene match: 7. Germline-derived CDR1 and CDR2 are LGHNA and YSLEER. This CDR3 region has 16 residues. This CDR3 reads CASSQTSGAPGETQYF. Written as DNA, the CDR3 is TGCGCCAGCAGCCAGACTAGCGGGGCCCCCGGAGAGACCCAGTACTTC.

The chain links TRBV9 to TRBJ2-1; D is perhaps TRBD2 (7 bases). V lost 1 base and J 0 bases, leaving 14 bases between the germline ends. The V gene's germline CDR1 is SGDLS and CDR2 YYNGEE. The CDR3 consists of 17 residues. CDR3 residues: CASSVKGGRSSYNEQFF. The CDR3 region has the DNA TGTGCCAGCAGCGTAAAGGGGGGGAGGAGCTCCTACAATGAGCAGTTCTTC.

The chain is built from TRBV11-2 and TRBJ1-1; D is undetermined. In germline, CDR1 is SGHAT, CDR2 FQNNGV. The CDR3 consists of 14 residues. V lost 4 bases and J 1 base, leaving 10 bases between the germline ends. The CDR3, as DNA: TGTGCCAGCAGCTCTTTGACTCCGAACACTGAAGCTTTCTTT. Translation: CASSSLTPNTEAFF.

In nucleotides, the CDR3 is TGTGCCAGCTTCCCCGGGACATTTGTCGGGGTAGCCGGGGAGCTGTTTTTT. It translates to CASFPGTFVGVAGELFF. The chain joins TRBV27 to TRBJ2-2; weak D call: TRBD1 (6 bases). The CDR3 spans 17 residues. The germline V gene has CDR1 MNHEY and CDR2 SMNVEV (reference sequence). V lost 8 bases, J lost 6 bases, and 25 bases lay in between.